Below are 25 T cell receptor beta chains sequenced from a single sample in a study of human T cells and chemical hapten exposure. The study extracted total RNA from unfractionated whole blood. Each CDR3 protein gets one entry after TCRdb re-called the 5' RACE reads with MiXCR. The data contain 110,000 to 150,000 distinct CDR3 sequences, 4.1% of them singletons. These TCRs come from a female donor in good health.

This clonotype was recorded at least ten times. The rearrangement links TRBV6-1 to TRBJ2-6; weak D call: TRBD2 (5 bases). Deletions cut 8 bases from V and 3 bases from J, with 11 bases between. Germline CDR1 reads MNHNS; CDR2 reads SASEGT. The CDR3 is made up of 14 amino acids. CDR3 amino acids: CASGGLFGANVLTF. The CDR3 bases are TGTGCCAGCGGCGGGCTTTTTGGGGCCAACGTCCTGACTTTC.

This clonotype was seen repeatedly, ten times or more. The CDR3, as DNA: TGTGCCAGCAGTTTGACCCCGGACCTCCCGAGGACTGAAGCTTTCTTT. This gives the protein CASSLTPDLPRTEAFF. The chain employs TRBV27 and TRBJ1-1; D is uncertain. Germline assignment: CDR1 MNHEY and CDR2 SMNVEV (reference sequence). V was trimmed by 3 bases and J by 5 bases, leaving 19 bases between them. This CDR3 contains 16 residues.

The sample holds many counts of this clonotype. The rearrangement joins TRBV28 to TRBJ1-2, with 7 bases lining up with TRBD1. This CDR3 has 14 amino acids. J was trimmed by 4 bases and V by 5 bases; bases with no gene match: 7. Per germline, CDR1 MDHEN and CDR2 SYDVKM. The CDR3 DNA follows: TGTGCCAGCAGTCCAGGGGGGGCCCCCTATGGCTACACCTTC. Protein: CASSPGGAPYGYTF.

Many counts were recorded for this clonotype. This chain connects TRBV12-3 or TRBV12-4 to TRBJ2-3, with D hard to call. Trimming shortened V by 5 bases and J by 5 bases, and 14 bases separated the two germline ends. The length of the CDR3 is 14 residues. The DNA for the CDR3 is TGTGCCAGCAGTCCATTCCTCTCAGGAGATACGCAGTATTTT. It yields the protein CASSPFLSGDTQYF.

This clonotype was detected many times. The gene calls are TRBV3-1 and TRBJ2-5; 7 nucleotides agree with TRBD1. The J segment lost 1 base and the V segment lost 2 bases, leaving 1 base of the junction unmatched. This CDR3 has 14 residues. Per germline, CDR1 LGHDT and CDR2 YNNKEL (reference sequence). The chain's CDR3 is CASSQRDSQETQYF. CDR3 bases: TGTGCCAGCAGCCAACGGGACAGCCAAGAGACCCAGTACTTC.

This clonotype came up many times. The genes are TRBV10-3 and TRBJ2-7, with 7 nucleotides matching TRBD1. Germline V gene data show CDR1 as ENHRY and CDR2 as SYGVKD. J gave up 1 base and V 5 bases, and 2 bases lay outside the gene matches. This CDR3 is built from 13 residues. The CDR3 bases are TGTGCCATCAGTCGGGACAGATCCTACGAGCAGTACTTC. Translating it yields CAISRDRSYEQYF.

This clonotype was counted at least ten times. The chain couples TRBV28 to TRBJ1-5, with TRBD1 identical over 7 bases. Germline CDR1 and CDR2: MDHEN and SYDVKM. CDR3 length: 14 residues. The V segment lost 3 bases and the J segment 6 bases; nucleotides outside the gene matches: 5. The CDR3 region has the DNA TGTGCCAGCAGTTTTCGACAGGGCGGTCAGCCCCAGCATTTT. Its translation: CASSFRQGGQPQHF. Using reference TRBV28 and TRBJ1-5 for the parts outside the CDR3, the full variable domain is DVKVTQSSRYLVKRTGEKVFLECVQDMDHENMFWYRQDPGLGLRLIYFSYDVKMKEKGDIPEGYSVSREKKERFSLILESASTNQTSMYLCASSFRQGGQPQHFGDGTRLSIL.

This clonotype came up a few times. The chain carries TRBV18 and TRBJ1-4; D is perhaps TRBD1 (6 bases). This CDR3 has 13 amino acids. Germline V gene data show CDR1 as KGHSH and CDR2 as LQKENI. The V gene lost 5 bases and the J gene lost 7 bases, with 11 bases spanning the gap. CDR3 DNA sequence: TGTGCCAGCTCAATCCGACAGGTTGAAAAACTGTTTTTT. As protein: CASSIRQVEKLFF.

This clonotype was recorded many times. This chain joins TRBV27 and TRBJ1-2; D remains unclear. The CDR3 covers 12 residues. V was shortened by 4 bases and J by 5 bases, with 8 bases between the two germline ends. Germline V CDR1 and CDR2: MNHEY, SMNVEV (reference sequence). CDR3 coding DNA: TGTGCCAGCAGTTCACTAAAATATGGCTACACCTTC. Its translation is CASSSLKYGYTF.

In this sample, this clonotype turned up many times. CDR3 bases: TGTGCCAGCAGTTATGAGGCGGCCGGGAGTGAAAAACTGTTTTTT. Translation: CASSYEAAGSEKLFF. The chain recombines TRBV6-5 with TRBJ1-4; D uncertain. This CDR3 contains 15 residues. V was clipped by 3 bases and J by 7 bases, with 15 bases between them. In germline, CDR1 is MNHEY, CDR2 SVGAGI.

The table lists this clonotype with many counts. The genes are TRBV27 and TRBJ1-1; D is undetermined. V gave up 5 bases and J gave up 5 bases, with 6 bases separating them. This CDR3 is 11 amino acids long. Germline V gives CDR1 MNHEY, CDR2 SMNVEV (reference sequence). For the CDR3, the DNA is TGTGCCAGCAGTCCCCATACTGAAGCTTTCTTT. It yields the protein CASSPHTEAFF.

This clonotype was recorded many times. V gene TRBV9 combines with J gene TRBJ2-1; TRBD2 is a possible D gene (7 bases). Deletions cut 1 base from V and 8 bases from J, with 28 bases between. This CDR3 has 19 amino acids. Germline V CDR1 and CDR2: SGDLS, YYNGEE. This CDR3 reads CASSVIGDEGGGNNYEQFF. CDR3 nucleotides: TGTGCCAGCAGCGTAATTGGCGACGAGGGGGGGGGTAACAATTATGAGCAGTTCTTC.

This clonotype appeared many times. This chain joins TRBV20-1 and TRBJ2-5; D is uncertain. CDR3 length: 14 residues. Germline CDR1 reads DFQATT; CDR2 reads SNEGSKA (reference sequence). Trimming took off 8 bases at V and 5 bases at J, with 21 bases between the two ends. CDR3 coding DNA: TGCAGTTCTCACCGTACGGGTGGATGGGAGACCCAGTACTTC. Its translation is CSSHRTGGWETQYF.

This clonotype was observed many times. V gene TRBV7-2 combines with J gene TRBJ1-6; perhaps TRBD1 as D (5 bases). V was pared by 1 base and J by 10 bases, with 11 bases between. Germline-derived CDR1 and CDR2 are SGHTA and FQGNSA. The CDR3 covers 14 residues. DNA for the CDR3: TGTGCCAGCAGCTTAGGGTGGGACGAATCACCCCTCCACTTT. This sequence encodes CASSLGWDESPLHF. Based on the CDR3 plus reference TRBV7-2 and TRBJ1-6, the full variable domain is GAGVSQSPSNKVTEKGKDVELRCDPISGHTALYWYRQSLGQGLEFLIYFQGNSAPDKSGLPSDRFSAERTGGSVSTLTIQRTQQEDSAVYLCASSLGWDESPLHFGNGTRLTVT.

This clonotype came up many times. The V call is TRBV27, the J call TRBJ1-1, with D possibly TRBD1 on 5 matching bases. The germline CDR1 and CDR2 sequences are MNHEY and SMNVEV (reference sequence). V shed 2 bases and J shed 9 bases, with 16 bases lying between them. The CDR3 runs 14 residues. CDR3 residues: CASSLRAQGVKAFF. For the CDR3, the DNA is TGTGCCAGCAGTTTAAGGGCTCAGGGAGTTAAAGCTTTCTTT.

This clonotype was counted many times. The V and J genes are TRBV7-2 and TRBJ2-1; the D call may be TRBD1 or TRBD2 (5 bases each). Germline lookup yields CDR1 SGHTA and CDR2 FQGNSA. The CDR3 covers 17 residues. Trimming took 1 base from V and 5 from J, leaving 18 bases between them. The CDR3 protein is CASSLGGIGYLNNEQFF. The CDR3 nucleotides are TGTGCCAGCAGCTTAGGGGGGATAGGGTATTTGAACAATGAGCAGTTCTTC.

The chain combines TRBV7-9 with TRBJ1-1, with D unclear. This CDR3 comprises 12 residues. Germline CDR1 SEHNR, CDR2 FQNEAQ (reference sequence). Trimming pared 5 bases from V and 8 bases from J, leaving 12 bases between. The CDR3: CASSPSPGEAFF. CDR3 DNA sequence: TGTGCCAGCAGCCCCAGCCCCGGGGAAGCTTTCTTT.

This clonotype was observed at least ten times. The chain recombines TRBV20-1 with TRBJ2-3; 7 bases map to TRBD2. Losses at the gene ends were 1 base for V and 2 bases for J; bases not matched to a gene: 3. CDR1 and CDR2 (germline): DFQATT, SNEGSKA (reference sequence). There are 14 residues in the CDR3. The CDR3 reads CSARAAGVTDTQYF. CDR3 sequence (DNA): TGCAGTGCTAGAGCTGCGGGGGTCACAGATACGCAGTATTTT.

This clonotype was detected many times. V and J are TRBV2 and TRBJ1-4; D call uncertain. V lost 4 bases and J 5 bases, leaving 11 bases between the germline ends. This CDR3 region has 14 residues. Germline CDR1 and CDR2: SNHLY and FYNNEI. CDR3 DNA sequence: TGTGCCAGCAGTGGAGCGGCCGGCAATGAAAAACTGTTTTTT. Amino acids: CASSGAAGNEKLFF.

This clonotype showed up many times. The gene calls are TRBV7-9 and TRBJ1-5; 8 nucleotides line up with TRBD1. The germline gives CDR1 SEHNR, CDR2 FQNEAQ (reference sequence). The ends lost 8 bases at V and 6 bases at J; junction bases unmatched: 6. The CDR3 extends over 13 amino acids. This CDR3 reads CASGQGLGQPQHF. The CDR3 nucleotides read TGTGCCAGCGGACAGGGCTTGGGTCAGCCCCAGCATTTT.

This clonotype was counted at least ten times. This sequence joins TRBV27 and TRBJ2-2, with D possibly being TRBD1 or TRBD2 (5 bases each). Trimming took 6 bases from V and 3 from J, leaving 11 bases between them. The length of the CDR3 is 14 residues. Looked up from germline, CDR1 is MNHEY and CDR2 is SMNVEV (reference sequence). Here the CDR3 reads CASSPMGHTGELFF. The CDR3 bases are TGTGCCAGCAGCCCCATGGGACACACCGGGGAGCTGTTTTTT.

The chain couples TRBV4-2 to TRBJ2-7, with 7 bases lining up with TRBD1. The trim removed 5 bases at V and 5 bases at J, leaving 12 bases unmatched. CDR3 length: 15 residues. CDR1 is LGHNA and CDR2 is YNFKEQ in the germline V gene. In nucleotides, the CDR3 is TGTGCCAGCAGCACGCAACCGGGACAGATCGACGAGCAGTACTTC. Translation: CASSTQPGQIDEQYF.

The chain joins TRBV5-1 to TRBJ2-3, with D perhaps TRBD1 (6 bases). The length of the CDR3 is 15 residues. The V and J ends lost 4 bases and 0 bases respectively, with 12 bases between them. Looked up from germline, CDR1 is SGHRS and CDR2 is YFSETQ. This CDR3 reads CASSPQGFSTDTQYF. CDR3 sequence (DNA): TGCGCCAGCAGCCCCCAGGGGTTTAGCACAGATACGCAGTATTTT. Combining the CDR3 with reference TRBV5-1 and TRBJ2-3 gives the whole variable domain KAGVTQTPRYLIKTRGQQVTLSCSPISGHRSVSWYQQTPGQGLQFLFEYFSETQRNKGNFPGRFSGRQFSNSRSEMNVSTLELGDSALYLCASSPQGFSTDTQYFGPGTRLTVL.

This clonotype has ten or more counts. V is TRBV7-6 and J is TRBJ2-1; 9 bases fit TRBD2. V gave up 2 bases and J gave up 6 bases; unmatched junction bases: 11. This CDR3 has 17 residues. Germline-derived CDR1 and CDR2 are SGHVS and FNYEAQ. CDR3 in amino acids: CASSLSHSASGANEQFF. CDR3 coding DNA: TGTGCCAGCAGCTTATCTCATTCGGCTAGCGGGGCCAATGAGCAGTTCTTC.

V is TRBV6-1 and J is TRBJ2-7; 7 nucleotides match TRBD1. The CDR3 spans 14 residues. Germline V CDR1 and CDR2: MNHNS, SASEGT. The V segment lost 6 bases and the J segment 3 bases; nucleotides outside the gene matches: 8. CDR3 nucleotide sequence: TGTGCCAGCAGGACCTGGGACAGATTCTACGAGCAGTACTTC. Amino acid sequence: CASRTWDRFYEQYF.